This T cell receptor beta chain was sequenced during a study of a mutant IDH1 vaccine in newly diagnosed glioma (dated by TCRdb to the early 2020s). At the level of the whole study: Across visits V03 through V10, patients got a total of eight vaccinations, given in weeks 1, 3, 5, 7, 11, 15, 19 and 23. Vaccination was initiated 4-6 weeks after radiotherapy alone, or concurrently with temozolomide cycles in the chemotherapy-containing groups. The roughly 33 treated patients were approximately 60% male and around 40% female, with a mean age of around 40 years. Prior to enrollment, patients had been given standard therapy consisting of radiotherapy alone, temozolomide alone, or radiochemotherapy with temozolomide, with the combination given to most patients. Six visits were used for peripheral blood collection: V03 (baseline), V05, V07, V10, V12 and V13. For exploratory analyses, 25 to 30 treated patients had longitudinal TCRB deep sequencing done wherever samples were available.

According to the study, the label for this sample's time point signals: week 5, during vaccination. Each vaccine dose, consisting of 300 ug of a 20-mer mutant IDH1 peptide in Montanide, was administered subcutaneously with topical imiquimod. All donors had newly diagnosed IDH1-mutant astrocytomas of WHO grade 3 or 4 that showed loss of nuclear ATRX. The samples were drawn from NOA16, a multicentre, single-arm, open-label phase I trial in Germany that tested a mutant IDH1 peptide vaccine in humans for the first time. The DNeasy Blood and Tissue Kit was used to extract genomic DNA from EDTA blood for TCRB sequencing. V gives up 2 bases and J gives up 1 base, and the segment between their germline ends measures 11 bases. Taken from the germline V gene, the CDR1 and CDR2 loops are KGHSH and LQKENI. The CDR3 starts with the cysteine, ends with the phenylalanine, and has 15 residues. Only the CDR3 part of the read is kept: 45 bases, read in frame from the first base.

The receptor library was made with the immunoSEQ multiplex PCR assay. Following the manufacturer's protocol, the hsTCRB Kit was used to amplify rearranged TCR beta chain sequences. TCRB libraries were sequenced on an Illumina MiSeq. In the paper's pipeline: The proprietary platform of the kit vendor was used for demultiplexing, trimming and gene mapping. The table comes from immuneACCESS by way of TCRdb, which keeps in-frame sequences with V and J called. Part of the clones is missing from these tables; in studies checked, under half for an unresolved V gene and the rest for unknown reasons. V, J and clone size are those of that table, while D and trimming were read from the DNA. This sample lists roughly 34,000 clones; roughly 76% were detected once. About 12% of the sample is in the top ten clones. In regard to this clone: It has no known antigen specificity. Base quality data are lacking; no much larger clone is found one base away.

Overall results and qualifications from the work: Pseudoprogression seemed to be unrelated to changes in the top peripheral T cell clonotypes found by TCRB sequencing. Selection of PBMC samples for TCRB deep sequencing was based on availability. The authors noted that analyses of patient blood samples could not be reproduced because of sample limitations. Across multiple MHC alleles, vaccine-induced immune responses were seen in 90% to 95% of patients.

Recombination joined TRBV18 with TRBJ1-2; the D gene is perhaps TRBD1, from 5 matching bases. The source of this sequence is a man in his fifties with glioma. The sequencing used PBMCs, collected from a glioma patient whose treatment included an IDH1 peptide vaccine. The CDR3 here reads CASSPSQGNNYGYTF. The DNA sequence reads TGTGCCAGCTCACCATCCCAGGGAAATAACTATGGCTACACCTTC.